A selection of T cell receptor beta chains follows, all from one sample in a study of early T cells in non-severe SARS-CoV-2 infection. MiXCR, applied by TCRdb to the 5' RACE reads, yields one record per CDR3 protein. Of under 70,000 distinct CDR3 sequences listed, more than 4% are singletons. Material for sequencing was whole blood. The receptors here all came from an adult who was a healthcare worker with PCR-confirmed SARS-CoV-2 infection or an uninfected control (not recorded which). Both conserved end residues are part of each CDR3. D genes are given only for firm matches. Not every row has a clone size; where given, it reads once, few, many or a size class.

CDR3aa: CSASLPGSSSYNEQFF
CDR3nt: TGCAGTGCTAGTCTCCCCGGCTCCAGCTCCTACAATGAGCAGTTCTTC
abundance: many
len: 16
d_gene: -
j_gene: TRBJ2-1
v_gene: TRBV20-1

CDR3aa: CASSPEGSANTGELFF
CDR3nt: TGTGCCAGCAGTCCAGAGGGGTCCGCGAACACCGGGGAGCTGTTTTTT
abundance: -
len: 16
d_gene: -
j_gene: TRBJ2-2
v_gene: TRBV28

CDR3aa: CSVAHTGELFF
CDR3nt: TGCAGCGTTGCCCACACCGGGGAGCTGTTTTTT
abundance: many
len: 11
d_gene: -
j_gene: TRBJ2-2
v_gene: TRBV29-1

CDR3aa: CASSLRLAGVTAGELFF
CDR3nt: TGTGCCAGTAGTCTCCGACTAGCGGGGGTAACGGCTGGGGAGCTGTTTTTT
abundance: many
len: 17
d_gene: TRBD2
j_gene: TRBJ2-2
v_gene: TRBV19

CDR3aa: CASSYGQGVYEQYF
CDR3nt: TGTGCCAGCAGTTACGGACAGGGTGTCTACGAGCAGTACTTC
abundance: -
len: 14
d_gene: TRBD1
j_gene: TRBJ2-7
v_gene: TRBV6-6

CDR3aa: CSKGQGAGDEQFF
CDR3nt: TGCAGTAAGGGACAGGGTGCGGGGGATGAGCAGTTCTTC
abundance: -
len: 13
d_gene: TRBD1
j_gene: TRBJ2-1
v_gene: TRBV20-1

CDR3aa: CASTPGGGGQDNEQFF
CDR3nt: TGTGCCAGCACCCCGGGGGGGGGCGGCCAAGACAATGAGCAGTTCTTC
abundance: many
len: 16
d_gene: TRBD2
j_gene: TRBJ2-1
v_gene: TRBV4-2

CDR3aa: CASSPMGDASPLHF
CDR3nt: TGTGCCAGCAGCCCCATGGGGGACGCTTCACCCCTCCACTTT
abundance: many
len: 14
d_gene: -
j_gene: TRBJ1-6
v_gene: TRBV11-2

CDR3aa: CASSPARQGARGETQYF
CDR3nt: TGTGCCAGCTCACCGGCCAGACAGGGGGCGCGGGGAGAGACCCAGTACTTC
abundance: few
len: 17
d_gene: TRBD1
j_gene: TRBJ2-5
v_gene: TRBV18

CDR3aa: CASSSTGGGGNTIYF
CDR3nt: TGTGCCAGCAGCTCGACAGGGGGCGGTGGAAACACCATATATTTT
abundance: many
len: 15
d_gene: TRBD1
j_gene: TRBJ1-3
v_gene: TRBV7-2

CDR3aa: CASSSYRGYGSNQPQHF
CDR3nt: TGTGCCAGCAGCTCTTACAGGGGCTATGGGAGCAATCAGCCCCAGCATTTT
abundance: many
len: 17
d_gene: TRBD1
j_gene: TRBJ1-5
v_gene: TRBV28

CDR3aa: CASSVEVTEAFF
CDR3nt: TGTGCCAGCAGTGTCGAGGTCACTGAAGCTTTCTTT
abundance: -
len: 12
d_gene: -
j_gene: TRBJ1-1
v_gene: TRBV2